This T cell receptor (beta chain) was captured in a study of OX40 agonist ivuxolimab in advanced cancers. The CDR3 runs to 15 residues. V lost 4 bases and J lost 4; bases outside the gene matches: 4. Germline assignment: CDR1 MDHEN and CDR2 SYDVKM. As for this clone: Its antigen is unidentified.

Study-level points and caveats: With doses of 0.1 to 3.0 mg/kg, CD4+ and CD8+ blood T cells had undergone clonal expansion by week 6.

Clones were read by immunoSEQ multiplex PCR, and TCRdb kept only the in-frame ones, dropping some. The sample includes about 120,000 clones, just under 95% of them seen just once. Baseline, cycle 4 day 1, and cycle 7 day 1 were the blood sampling points. This material consisted of CD4+ or CD8+ T cells sorted from blood, taken in a trial of the OX40 agonist ivuxolimab. The source is an adult with an advanced solid tumor such as melanoma, head and neck, liver or kidney cancer. The chain combines TRBV28 with TRBJ1-2, with TRBD1 identical over 12 bases. In nucleotides, the CDR3 is TGTGCCAGCAGTTCTCCGGGACAGGGGGCCTATGGCTACACCTTC. Protein sequence: CASSSPGQGAYGYTF.